Here is one TCR beta chain with its context. Its target is not known. Here immunoSEQ multiplex PCR was the method, and the copy in TCRdb shows in-frame clones only, minus some. Of around 2.1 million clones listed, approximately 96% are singletons. It was into CD45RA+ naive and CD45RA-negative memory subsets that the CD4+ cells were split. The data originate from a study of shared clonotypes between healthy human individuals. Whole-study context: Donors had three CD4 naive, three CD4 memory, two CD8 naive and one CD8 memory plate apiece.

The CDR3 runs 18 residues. Germline values: CDR1 LNHDA, CDR2 SQIVND (reference sequence). Trimming stripped 3 bases from V and 0 bases from J, with 18 bases between. General study findings and limits: The represented genetic and exposure-history diversity was limited by the small number of donors.

The sequence was collected from a man in his late teens or twenties in good health. Sequenced: naive CD4+ T cells sorted from blood. Subset here: CD45RA+ positively selected. The chain carries TRBV19 and TRBJ1-3; unclear D gene. The CDR3 DNA follows: TGTGCCAGTAGTATCGCTTCTGAGACGCGACTCTCTGGAAACACCATATATTTT. Its protein is CASSIASETRLSGNTIYF.